The entry below gives a single TCR beta chain sequence along with its context. Its matching antigen is unknown. This entry is derived from a study of OX40 agonist ivuxolimab in advanced cancers. Across the study: Every patient in dose escalation had hepatocellular carcinoma, melanoma, renal cell or head and neck cancer.

Study results and caveats: The expanded peripheral T cells' antigen specificity was not determined. Clonal expansion was seen in CD4+ and CD8+ blood T cells by week 6 at 0.1 to 3.0 mg/kg.

Sequenced by immunoSEQ multiplex PCR; TCRdb stores in-frame clones only, minus some. The repertoire holds some 60,000 clones, with 84% as singletons. Drawing of blood for sampling happened at baseline, at cycle 4 day 1, and at cycle 7 day 1. V lost 1 base and J 0 bases, leaving 9 bases between the germline ends. The CDR3 length is 14 residues. CDR1 and CDR2 (germline): GTSNPN, SVGIG (reference sequence). The receptor was isolated from an adult with an advanced solid tumor such as melanoma, head and neck, liver or kidney cancer. This sequence joins TRBV30 and TRBJ1-1, with a weak D call TRBD1 (5 bases). The sequencing used CD4+ or CD8+ T cells sorted from blood, collected in a trial of the OX40 agonist ivuxolimab. This CDR3 reads CAWSGGVMNTEAFF. In DNA, the CDR3 is TGTGCCTGGAGTGGGGGGGTCATGAACACTGAAGCTTTCTTT.